This TCR beta chain is from a study of blood T cells in healthy people across ages. With regard to this clonotype: A junction end diverges from the germline sequence, so it may reflect a read error.

The authors extracted at least 5 micrograms of total RNA per sample. It was with a sample-barcoded 5' primer and a J-beta primer mix that a second PCR of about 7 to 12 cycles was run. Every molecule of cDNA carried a tag from a template-switch adaptor with 12 random nucleotides. Using its own MiXCR run on the 5' RACE reads, TCRdb lists one record per CDR3 protein. The sample includes more than 800,000 distinct CDR3 sequences, roughly 26% of them seen just once. This clonotype originated in a woman older than 75 in good health. Sequences were obtained from blood.

In nucleotides, the CDR3 is TGTGCCAGCAGCCCCTGGACTCTTGCAGATGCGCAGTATTTT. Its translation is CASSPWTLADAQYF. The chain uses TRBV7-2 and TRBJ2-3; tentatively, D is TRBD2 (5 bases). The CDR3 extends over 14 amino acids. The germline V gene has CDR1 SGHTA and CDR2 FQGNSA.